This TCR beta chain comes out of a study of OX40 agonist ivuxolimab in advanced cancers. Study-wide context: Each patient was given ivuxolimab into a vein every 2 weeks, at 0.01 to 10 mg/kg. Under the entry rules, prior anti-PD-1, anti-PD-L1 or anti-CTLA-4 therapy was allowed, and less than 50% had some. The study, taken as a whole, reports: The mean number of expanded clones was higher in CD8+ T cells than in CD4+.

Profiled with immunoSEQ multiplex PCR; TCRdb holds only in-frame clones, not every one. The sample contains 50,000 to 65,000 clones, approximately 90% of which appear only once. With respect to this clone: Antigen specificity is unknown.

Between the trimmed V and J ends, which lost 3 bases and 0 bases, there was a span of 9 bases. CDR3 length: 14 residues. CDR1 is SEHNR, CDR2 FQNEAQ, per germline (reference sequence). The TCR was taken from an adult with an advanced solid tumor such as melanoma, head and neck, liver or kidney cancer. J is TRBJ2-7 and V is TRBV7-9, with D perhaps matching TRBD2 (6 bases). The specimen comprised CD4+ or CD8+ T cells sorted from blood, sampled in a trial of the OX40 agonist ivuxolimab. The CDR3 loop reads CASSFGGSSYEQYF. CDR3 DNA: TGTGCCAGCAGCTTTGGGGGGAGCTCCTACGAGCAGTACTTC.